The rows below give T cell receptor beta chains drawn from one sample of a study of T cells after yellow fever vaccination. A single record per CDR3 protein comes from TCRdb applying MiXCR to the 5' RACE reads. In the table there are 300,000 to 350,000 distinct CDR3 sequences, roughly 4.3% of which are singletons. The sample consisted of PBMCs, taken 5 days after the yellow fever booster vaccination. The receptors originated from a man aged 18 to 35 who received the YFV17D yellow fever vaccine. The conserved cysteine and the conserved F or W are not part of the CDR3 here. The order of the fields is CDR3 protein, D gene, V gene. A D gene is named only where the DNA matches it firmly.

cdr3_aa: ASSLSQGSSSYNEQF
d_call: NA
v_call: TRBV7-8

cdr3_aa: SAASGGDQETQY
d_call: TRBD2
v_call: TRBV20-1

cdr3_aa: ASSWPPGQGRGYT
d_call: TRBD1
v_call: TRBV7-2

cdr3_aa: ASVLSGTVQKQF
d_call: NA
v_call: TRBV12-3/TRBV12-4

cdr3_aa: ASRTPDDNIQH
d_call: NA
v_call: TRBV19

cdr3_aa: ASSLGRGETYSSGANVLT
d_call: TRBD2
v_call: TRBV13

cdr3_aa: ASSLWGPKDNEQF
d_call: NA
v_call: TRBV12-3/TRBV12-4

cdr3_aa: ASSQERGDREYRGYGYT
d_call: TRBD1
v_call: TRBV4-2

cdr3_aa: ASSFRITDTGELF
d_call: NA
v_call: TRBV5-1

cdr3_aa: ASSPREAGELF
d_call: NA
v_call: TRBV19

cdr3_aa: ASSLAPGQGNTEAF
d_call: TRBD1
v_call: TRBV7-2

cdr3_aa: AIRTGTPEF
d_call: NA
v_call: TRBV10-3

cdr3_aa: ASSSERRLKDEQF
d_call: NA
v_call: TRBV7-2

cdr3_aa: SVEALGQGI
d_call: TRBD1
v_call: TRBV29-1

cdr3_aa: ASSPTLDRGTDTQY
d_call: NA
v_call: TRBV7-3

cdr3_aa: SALGTVLRETQY
d_call: TRBD1
v_call: TRBV20-1

cdr3_aa: ASSPGAGNQPQH
d_call: NA
v_call: TRBV18

cdr3_aa: AISRGHGTGELF
d_call: NA
v_call: TRBV10-3

cdr3_aa: ASSPQGGFNSPLH
d_call: TRBD1
v_call: TRBV7-2

cdr3_aa: ASSLDLGLAGPYEQY
d_call: TRBD2
v_call: TRBV5-4

cdr3_aa: ASSFGGSNQPQH
d_call: NA
v_call: TRBV5-1

cdr3_aa: SALAVTEQF
d_call: TRBD2
v_call: TRBV20-1

cdr3_aa: AISESGGEGREQF
d_call: TRBD1
v_call: TRBV10-3

cdr3_aa: ASSQDPRGQIWN
d_call: NA
v_call: TRBV4-3

cdr3_aa: ASSSMGTRDEKLF
d_call: NA
v_call: TRBV7-2

cdr3_aa: SVGQPPPLEAF
d_call: NA
v_call: TRBV29-1

cdr3_aa: AWSAGQDYGYT
d_call: NA
v_call: TRBV30

cdr3_aa: ASSSRVANVLT
d_call: NA
v_call: TRBV7-2

cdr3_aa: ASSEQGKGPQH
d_call: NA
v_call: TRBV2

cdr3_aa: ASRRFRAGGFTDTQY
d_call: TRBD2
v_call: TRBV6-2/TRBV6-3

cdr3_aa: SARAGYTDTQY
d_call: NA
v_call: TRBV20-1

cdr3_aa: ASIHGGSTDTQY
d_call: NA
v_call: TRBV6-8

cdr3_aa: ASSNAGGVNEEF
d_call: TRBD2
v_call: TRBV5-1

cdr3_aa: ASSSYEQETQY
d_call: NA
v_call: TRBV7-2

cdr3_aa: ASSSFLDTQY
d_call: NA
v_call: TRBV7-2

cdr3_aa: ASSLVWQETQY
d_call: NA
v_call: TRBV11-1

cdr3_aa: ASSQGDFGNTIY
d_call: NA
v_call: TRBV14

cdr3_aa: ASSGTGAPGELF
d_call: TRBD1
v_call: TRBV5-1

cdr3_aa: ASSLPRGLDTDTQY
d_call: NA
v_call: TRBV7-9

cdr3_aa: ASSGEVLAGSNTGELF
d_call: TRBD2
v_call: TRBV7-2

cdr3_aa: ASSFYDDEQF
d_call: NA
v_call: TRBV7-2

cdr3_aa: ATSRDRYGGARDTQY
d_call: TRBD2
v_call: TRBV15

cdr3_aa: ASSDGRTDTQY
d_call: NA
v_call: TRBV5-1

cdr3_aa: ASSPRGKNQPQH
d_call: NA
v_call: TRBV3-1

cdr3_aa: ASRRGASTEAF
d_call: NA
v_call: TRBV25-1